The 27 T cell receptor beta chains in this list originate from one sample, sequenced in a study of T cell responses to AZD1222 COVID-19 vaccine. The repertoire was sequenced with immunoSEQ multiplex PCR; TCRdb's copy has only in-frame clones and lacks some. The sample holds 54,000 or so clones, 80% to 90% seen once. The input for sequencing was peripheral blood, taken on day 0 of AZD1222 vaccination. All receptors come from an adult in good health.

The V call is TRBV4-2, the J call TRBJ2-3; possibly TRBD2 for D (6 bases). The CDR3 extends over 17 amino acids. The V end lost 1 base, the J end lost 0 bases, and 14 bases lay between the germline ends. Germline V gives CDR1 LGHNA, CDR2 YNFKEQ. CDR3 amino acids: CASSQGRDAPSTDTQYF. The CDR3 DNA sequence: TGTGCCAGCAGCCAAGGGCGGGACGCTCCTAGCACAGATACGCAGTATTTT.

This rearrangement joins TRBV9 to TRBJ2-7, with 9 bases matching TRBD2. Unmatched junction bases numbered 11, after V lost 3 bases and J lost 7 bases. Germline V CDR1 and CDR2: SGDLS, YYNGEE. CDR3 length equals 15 residues. The CDR3 here is CASSASGTRDREQYF. CDR3 sequence (DNA): TGTGCCAGCAGCGCTAGCGGGACTCGCGATCGGGAGCAGTACTTC.

The chain links TRBV27 to TRBJ2-1; 13 nucleotides line up with TRBD2. CDR3 size: 15 residues. The V segment lost 4 bases and the J segment 7 bases; nucleotides outside the gene matches: 4. Germline assignment: CDR1 MNHEY and CDR2 SMNVEV (reference sequence). The CDR3, as DNA: TGTGCCAGCAGTTGGGAGGGACTAGCGGGGAATGAGCAGTTCTTC. This codes for CASSWEGLAGNEQFF.

The chain couples TRBV5-5 to TRBJ2-7; 9 bases align to TRBD2. The CDR3 has 17 amino acids. V lost 1 base to trimming and J lost 0 bases; unmatched junction nucleotides: 8. Germline V CDR1 and CDR2: SGHKS, YYEKEE (reference sequence). The CDR3 protein is CASSLWGSGRNSYEQYF. DNA of the CDR3: TGTGCCAGCAGCTTGTGGGGAAGCGGGAGGAACTCCTACGAGCAGTACTTC.

This clone was counted between two and nine times. The rearrangement joins TRBV7-2 to TRBJ2-2; D is unclear. Germline lookup yields CDR1 SGHTA and CDR2 FQGNSA. CDR3 length: 19 amino acids. The ends were cut back, 2 bases at V and 2 bases at J, with 21 bases in the middle. As DNA, the CDR3 is TGTGCCAGCAGCTTATTTCCCCCTGACGCCGCAGGAAACACCGGGGAGCTGTTTTTT. This codes for CASSLFPPDAAGNTGELFF.

The V call is TRBV15, the J call TRBJ1-1; maybe TRBD1 (5 bases). From germline, CDR1 is LNHNV and CDR2 YYDKDF (reference sequence). V lost 4 bases to trimming and J lost 2 bases, with 8 bases between them. The CDR3 length is 13 residues. This chain's CDR3 is CATSTGGNTEAFF. CDR3 sequence (DNA): TGTGCCACCAGCACTGGGGGAAACACTGAAGCTTTCTTT.

V is TRBV7-9 and J is TRBJ1-3, with 12 bases aligning to TRBD1. V was clipped by 5 bases and J by 4 bases; unmatched bases: 9. Germline lookup yields CDR1 SEHNR and CDR2 FQNEAQ (reference sequence). The CDR3 loop spans 17 amino acids. Here the CDR3 DNA reads TGTGCCAGCAGCGCCGGGACAGGGGGCGTGGGCGGAAACACCATATATTTT. Translation: CASSAGTGGVGGNTIYF.

This chain connects TRBV19 to TRBJ1-5, with D perhaps TRBD1 (5 bases). The CDR3 totals 15 residues. Trimming shortened V by 5 bases and J by 9 bases, and 20 bases separated the two germline ends. CDR1 LNHDA and CDR2 SQIVND come from the germline V gene (reference sequence). The chain's CDR3 is CASSQLGTPGVPQHF. The CDR3 coding sequence is TGTGCCAGTAGTCAATTAGGGACCCCGGGAGTGCCCCAGCATTTT.

This clone was counted once. The chain employs TRBV7-6 and TRBJ1-3; D is perhaps TRBD1 (5 bases). V gave up 1 base and J gave up 0 bases, with 7 bases separating them. This CDR3 comprises 15 residues. Germline V lookup: CDR1 SGHVS, CDR2 FNYEAQ. The CDR3 spells CASSLVDSSGNTIYF. CDR3 nucleotides: TGTGCCAGCAGCTTAGTAGACAGCTCTGGAAACACCATATATTTT.

The chain recombines TRBV2 with TRBJ1-1, with 9 bases matching TRBD1. Per the germline V gene, CDR1 is SNHLY and CDR2 is FYNNEI. V was clipped by 7 bases and J by 7 bases; unmatched bases: 10. The CDR3 runs to 14 residues. As DNA, the CDR3 is TGTGCCAGCATTAAGACAGGGGGGATAGGTGAAGCTTTCTTT. Its protein is CASIKTGGIGEAFF.

The chain uses TRBV6-5 and TRBJ1-3, with D hard to call. The CDR3 extends over 15 amino acids. V was pared by 7 bases and J by 4 bases, with 17 bases between. Germline V gene data show CDR1 as MNHEY and CDR2 as SVGAGI. In DNA, the CDR3 is TGTGCCAGCACCTACCACTGGAGTTCCGGAAACACCATATATTTT. Translation: CASTYHWSSGNTIYF.

The V call is TRBV6-5, the J call TRBJ1-6, with D possibly being TRBD1 (6 bases). CDR3 length equals 13 residues. The germline CDR1 and CDR2 sequences are MNHEY and SVGAGI. Trimming cost V 6 bases and J 4 bases, with 7 bases left between them. The CDR3 sequence is CASRTGYNSPLHF. CDR3 nucleotides: TGTGCCAGCAGAACAGGGTATAATTCACCCCTCCACTTT.

The J gene is TRBJ1-1, the V gene TRBV9; D may be TRBD1 (5 bases). This CDR3 contains 13 residues. CDR1 and CDR2 (germline): SGDLS, YYNGEE. Trimming shortened V by 3 bases and J by 0 bases, and 6 bases separated the two germline ends. CDR3 nucleotides: TGTGCCAGCAGCGCAGGGTTGAACACTGAAGCTTTCTTT. Its protein is CASSAGLNTEAFF.

The genes are TRBV30 and TRBJ2-3; TRBD1 matches 8 bases. Losses at the gene ends were 3 bases for V and 5 bases for J; bases not matched to a gene: 10. The CDR3 runs to 15 residues. Germline CDR1 GTSNPN, CDR2 SVGIG (reference sequence). Here the CDR3 DNA reads TGTGCCTGGAGGGACAGGGATGAGGATAAAGATACGCAGTATTTT. As protein: CAWRDRDEDKDTQYF.

The J gene is TRBJ2-7, the V gene TRBV13; 11 bases agree with TRBD2. Losses at the gene ends were 4 bases for V and 5 bases for J; bases not matched to a gene: 13. Germline V gives CDR1 PRHDT, CDR2 FYEKMQ (reference sequence). The CDR3 runs 17 residues. The CDR3 DNA follows: TGTGCCAGCAGCTCACCCGAAGGAGGACTAGCGGGCCACGAGCAGTACTTC. The encoded protein is CASSSPEGGLAGHEQYF.

The chain couples TRBV10-3 to TRBJ1-1, with TRBD1 matching 7 bases. V lost 6 bases to trimming and J lost 1 base; unmatched junction nucleotides: 5. Per germline, CDR1 ENHRY and CDR2 SYGVKD. CDR3 length: 14 residues. Here the CDR3 reads CAISRDSGNTEAFF. The CDR3 DNA follows: TGTGCCATCAGCCGGGACAGTGGGAACACTGAAGCTTTCTTT.

V gene TRBV6-5 combines with J gene TRBJ2-7; D is uncertain. Germline lookup yields CDR1 MNHEY and CDR2 SVGAGI. This CDR3 is built from 13 residues. Trimming stripped 0 bases from V and 7 bases from J, with 10 bases between. The CDR3 here is CASSYSRLGEQYF. CDR3 nucleotides: TGTGCCAGCAGTTACTCCCGCCTGGGGGAGCAGTACTTC.

V is TRBV5-4 and J is TRBJ2-7; the match to TRBD1 covers 7 bases. The CDR3 contains 14 residues. Trimming took 4 bases from V and 2 from J; bases not matched to a gene: 6. The germline V gene encodes CDR1 SGHNT and CDR2 YYREEE (reference sequence). The CDR3 nucleotides are TGTGCCAGCAGCCCTCCCGACAGGGCCTACGAGCAGTACTTC. It is translated as CASSPPDRAYEQYF.

The V and J genes are TRBV30 and TRBJ1-2, with TRBD1 matching over 8 bases. Germline CDR1 and CDR2: GTSNPN and SVGIG (reference sequence). J was trimmed by 4 bases and V by 2 bases; bases with no gene match: 9. The CDR3 is 15 residues long. This CDR3 reads CAWSPRGRPTYGYTF. CDR3 bases: TGTGCCTGGAGTCCCAGGGGGCGCCCCACCTATGGCTACACCTTC.

The chain joins TRBV5-1 to TRBJ2-3; 7 nucleotides agree with TRBD2. The CDR3 contains 14 residues. V shed 4 bases and J 2 bases; nucleotides not matched to a gene: 4. Germline-derived CDR1 and CDR2 are SGHRS and YFSETQ. CDR3 loop: CASSRGGYTDTQYF. In DNA form, the CDR3 reads TGCGCCAGCAGCCGCGGGGGTTACACAGATACGCAGTATTTT.

The V gene is TRBV21-1, the J gene TRBJ2-1. TRBV21-1 is a recognized pseudogene. CDR3 size: 16 residues. As DNA, the CDR3 is TGTGCCAGCAGCAAAGCTACCGGATTCCTTTACAATGAGCAGTTCTTC. Protein: CASSKATGFLYNEQFF.

V and J are TRBV6-5 and TRBJ2-1, with 9 bases matching TRBD1. V was pared by 0 bases and J by 4 bases, with 4 bases of the junction left unmatched. Germline V CDR1 and CDR2: MNHEY, SVGAGI. The CDR3 runs 16 residues. The CDR3 sequence: CASSYSNRGPYNEQFF. CDR3 nucleotides: TGTGCCAGCAGTTACTCGAACAGGGGGCCATACAATGAGCAGTTCTTC.

The CDR3 bases are TGTGCCAGTAGTCCGGGGGCAGTAGGGAACACTGAAGCTTTCTTT. It is translated as CASSPGAVGNTEAFF. This chain links TRBV19 with TRBJ1-1; TRBD1 might be the D (6 bases). V dropped 5 bases and J dropped 1 base, with 14 bases sitting between them. Germline CDR1 and CDR2: LNHDA and SQIVND (reference sequence). The CDR3 length is 15 residues.

The rearrangement uses TRBV5-1 and TRBJ2-7; TRBD1 matches at 9 bases. The junction had 0 bases not matched to a gene; V was cut back by 0 bases and J by 2 bases. This CDR3 contains 14 residues. Germline values: CDR1 SGHRS, CDR2 YFSETQ. The CDR3 DNA follows: TGCGCCAGCAGCTTGGGGGACAGGGCCTACGAGCAGTACTTC. Amino acid sequence: CASSLGDRAYEQYF.

The rearrangement joins TRBV6-5 to TRBJ2-1, with 9 bases aligning to TRBD2. The CDR3 loop spans 13 amino acids. V gave up 6 bases and J gave up 6 bases; unmatched junction bases: 3. Germline V gene sequence: CDR1 MNHEY, CDR2 SVGAGI. CDR3: CASRVSGSNEQFF. The CDR3 DNA reads as TGTGCCAGCAGGGTTAGCGGGAGCAATGAGCAGTTCTTC.

This sequence joins TRBV18 and TRBJ1-2, with D perhaps matching TRBD1 (5 bases). V was cut by 2 bases and J by 8 bases, with 9 bases left in between. Germline assignment: CDR1 KGHSH and CDR2 LQKENI. The CDR3 covers 12 residues. Here the CDR3 reads CASSPAGPGYTF. The CDR3 DNA follows: TGTGCCAGCTCACCAGCAGGGCCCGGCTACACCTTC.

The V and J genes are TRBV4-2 and TRBJ2-3; D not resolved. CDR1 and CDR2 (germline): LGHNA, YNFKEQ. This CDR3 has 12 amino acids. Trimming removed 9 bases from V and 6 bases from J, with 13 bases in between. CDR3 protein: CASTSSRDTQYF. The CDR3 coding sequence is TGTGCCAGTACTTCCTCGCGGGATACGCAGTATTTT.